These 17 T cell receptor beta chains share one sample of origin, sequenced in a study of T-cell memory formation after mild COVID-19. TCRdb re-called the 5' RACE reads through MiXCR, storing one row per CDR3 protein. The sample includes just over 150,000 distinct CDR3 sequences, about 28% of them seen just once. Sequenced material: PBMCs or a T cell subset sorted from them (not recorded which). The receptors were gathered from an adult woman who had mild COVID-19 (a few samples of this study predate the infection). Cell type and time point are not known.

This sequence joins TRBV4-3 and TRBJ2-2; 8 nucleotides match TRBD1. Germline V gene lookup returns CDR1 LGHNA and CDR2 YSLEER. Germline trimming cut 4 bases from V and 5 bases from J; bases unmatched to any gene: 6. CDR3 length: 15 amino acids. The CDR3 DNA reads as TGCGCCAGCAGCCCCGGACAGGGTGAAACCGGGGAGCTGTTTTTT. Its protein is CASSPGQGETGELFF.

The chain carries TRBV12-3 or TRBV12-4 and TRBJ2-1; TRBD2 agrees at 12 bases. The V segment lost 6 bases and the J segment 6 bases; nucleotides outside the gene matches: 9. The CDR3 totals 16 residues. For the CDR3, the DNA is TGTGCCAGCAGGGACAGGACTAGCGGGGCCTCCAATGAGCAGTTCTTC. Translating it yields CASRDRTSGASNEQFF.

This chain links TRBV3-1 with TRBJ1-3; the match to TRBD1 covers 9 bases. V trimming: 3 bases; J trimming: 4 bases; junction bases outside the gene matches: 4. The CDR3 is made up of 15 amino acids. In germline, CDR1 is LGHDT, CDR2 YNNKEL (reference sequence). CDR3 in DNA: TGTGCCAGCAGCCACGGGACAGGGAGGGGAAACACCATATATTTT. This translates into CASSHGTGRGNTIYF.

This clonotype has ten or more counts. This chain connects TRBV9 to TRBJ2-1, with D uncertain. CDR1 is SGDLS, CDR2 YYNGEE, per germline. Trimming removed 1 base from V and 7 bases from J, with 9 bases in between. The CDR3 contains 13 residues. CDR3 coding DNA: TGTGCCAGCAGCGTATCTAGTCAGAATGAGCAGTTCTTC. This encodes CASSVSSQNEQFF.

In DNA, the CDR3 is TGTGCCAGCAGTATCGGGACAGGGCCCTACAATGAGCAGTTCTTC. It codes for CASSIGTGPYNEQFF. This chain joins TRBV27 and TRBJ2-1, with TRBD1 identical over 9 bases. From germline, CDR1 is MNHEY and CDR2 SMNVEV (reference sequence). V lost 5 bases and J lost 2; bases outside the gene matches: 4. There are 15 residues in the CDR3.

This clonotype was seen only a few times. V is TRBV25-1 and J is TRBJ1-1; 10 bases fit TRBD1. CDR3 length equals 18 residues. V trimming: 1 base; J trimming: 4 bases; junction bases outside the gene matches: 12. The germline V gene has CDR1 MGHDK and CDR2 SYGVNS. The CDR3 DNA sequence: TGTGCCAGCAGTGAATCTCGGTCCGGGACAGGGGCTGGCACTGAAGCTTTCTTT. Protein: CASSESRSGTGAGTEAFF.

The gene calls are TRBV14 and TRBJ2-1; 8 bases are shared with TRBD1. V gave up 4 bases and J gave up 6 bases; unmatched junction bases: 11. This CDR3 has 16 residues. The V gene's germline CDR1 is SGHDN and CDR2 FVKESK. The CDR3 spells CASSPRDRGQSNEQFF. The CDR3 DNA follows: TGTGCCAGCAGCCCCCGTGACAGGGGACAGAGCAATGAGCAGTTCTTC.

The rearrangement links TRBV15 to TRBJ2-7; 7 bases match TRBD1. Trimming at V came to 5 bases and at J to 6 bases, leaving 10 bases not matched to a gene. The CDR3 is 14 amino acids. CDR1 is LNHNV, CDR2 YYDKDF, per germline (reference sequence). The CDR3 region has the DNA TGTGCCACCAGCCCAAGGAATGACAGGGCCGAGCAGTACTTC. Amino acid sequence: CATSPRNDRAEQYF. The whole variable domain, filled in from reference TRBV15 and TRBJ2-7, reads DAMVIQNPRYQVTQFGKPVTLSCSQTLNHNVMYWYQQKSSQAPKLLFHYYDKDFNNEADTPDNFQSRRPNTSFCFLDIRSPGLGDTAMYLCATSPRNDRAEQYFGPGTRLTVT.

In DNA, the CDR3 is TGTGCCAGCAGTGCTCTGGGGAACACTGAAGCTTTCTTT. Translated, it gives CASSALGNTEAFF. This sequence joins TRBV6-5 and TRBJ1-1; D is undetermined. The CDR3 has 13 amino acids. CDR1 and CDR2 (germline): MNHEY, SVGAGI. Trimming removed 5 bases from V and 1 base from J, with 8 bases in between.

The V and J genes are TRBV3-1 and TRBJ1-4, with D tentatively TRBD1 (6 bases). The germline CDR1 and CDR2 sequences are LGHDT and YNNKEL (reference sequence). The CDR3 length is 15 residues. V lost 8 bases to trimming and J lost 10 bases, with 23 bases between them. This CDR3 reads CASGRQASKEGKLFF. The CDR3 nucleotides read TGTGCCAGCGGGCGACAGGCGAGCAAGGAAGGAAAACTGTTTTTT.

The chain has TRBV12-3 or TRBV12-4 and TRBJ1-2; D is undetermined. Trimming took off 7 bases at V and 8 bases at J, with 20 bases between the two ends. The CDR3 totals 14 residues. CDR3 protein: CASTREDPWRGYTF. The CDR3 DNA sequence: TGTGCCAGCACCCGCGAGGACCCCTGGAGGGGCTACACCTTC.

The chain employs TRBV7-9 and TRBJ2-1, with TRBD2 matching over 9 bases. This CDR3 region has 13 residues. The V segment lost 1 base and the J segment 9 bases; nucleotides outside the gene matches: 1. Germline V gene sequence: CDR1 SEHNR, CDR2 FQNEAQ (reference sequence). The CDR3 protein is CASSLGSGSEQFF. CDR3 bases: TGTGCCAGCAGCTTAGGTAGCGGGAGTGAGCAGTTCTTC.

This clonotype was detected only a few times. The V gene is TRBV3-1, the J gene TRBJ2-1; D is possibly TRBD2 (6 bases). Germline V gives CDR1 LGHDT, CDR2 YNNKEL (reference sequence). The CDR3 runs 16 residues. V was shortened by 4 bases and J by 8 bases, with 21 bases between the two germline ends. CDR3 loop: CASSLAASVLYYEQFF. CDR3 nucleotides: TGTGCCAGCAGCCTCGCCGCTAGCGTCCTTTATTATGAGCAGTTCTTC.

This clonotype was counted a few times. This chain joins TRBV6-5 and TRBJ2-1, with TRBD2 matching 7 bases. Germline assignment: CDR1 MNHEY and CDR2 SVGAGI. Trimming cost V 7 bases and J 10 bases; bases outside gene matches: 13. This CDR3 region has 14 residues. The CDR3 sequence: CASNEGGPGREQFF. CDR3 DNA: TGTGCCAGCAATGAGGGAGGGCCTGGGAGAGAGCAGTTCTTC.

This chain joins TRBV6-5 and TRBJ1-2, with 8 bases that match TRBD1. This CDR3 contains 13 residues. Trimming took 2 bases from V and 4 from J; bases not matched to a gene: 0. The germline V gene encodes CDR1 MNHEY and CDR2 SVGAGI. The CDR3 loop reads CASSYDRGYGYTF. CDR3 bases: TGTGCCAGCAGTTACGACAGGGGCTATGGCTACACCTTC.

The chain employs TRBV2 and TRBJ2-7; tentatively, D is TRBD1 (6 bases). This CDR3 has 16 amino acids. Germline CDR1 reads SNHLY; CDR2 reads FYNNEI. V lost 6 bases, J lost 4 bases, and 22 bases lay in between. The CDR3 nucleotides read TGTGCCAGCAGCGCCACCCGGACAGTCCCTAGTTACGAGCAGTACTTC. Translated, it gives CASSATRTVPSYEQYF.

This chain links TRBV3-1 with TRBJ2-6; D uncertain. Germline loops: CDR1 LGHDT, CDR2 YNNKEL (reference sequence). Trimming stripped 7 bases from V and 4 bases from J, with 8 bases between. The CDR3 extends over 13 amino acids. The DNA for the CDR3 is TGTGCCAGCATCCTGACCGGGGCCAACGTCCTGACTTTC. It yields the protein CASILTGANVLTF.